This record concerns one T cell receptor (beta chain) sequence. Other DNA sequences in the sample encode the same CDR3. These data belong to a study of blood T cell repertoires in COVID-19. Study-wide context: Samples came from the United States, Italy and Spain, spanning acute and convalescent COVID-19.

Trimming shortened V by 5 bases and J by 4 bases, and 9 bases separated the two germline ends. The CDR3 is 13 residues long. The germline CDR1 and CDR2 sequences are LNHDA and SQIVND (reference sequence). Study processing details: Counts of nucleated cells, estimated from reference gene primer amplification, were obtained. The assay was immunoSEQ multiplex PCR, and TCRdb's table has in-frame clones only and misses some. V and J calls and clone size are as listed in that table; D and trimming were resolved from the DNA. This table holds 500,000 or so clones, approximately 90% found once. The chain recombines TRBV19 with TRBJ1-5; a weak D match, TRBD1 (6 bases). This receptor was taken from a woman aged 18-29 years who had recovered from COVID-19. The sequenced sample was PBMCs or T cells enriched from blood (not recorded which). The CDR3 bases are TGTGCCAGTAGTGGACAGACGAATCAGCCCCAGCATTTT. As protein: CASSGQTNQPQHF.